A single TCR beta chain is shown here with its context. CDR1 MNHEY and CDR2 SMNVEV come from the germline V gene (reference sequence). This CDR3 is 14 amino acids long. Trimming cost V 2 bases and J 0 bases, with 7 bases left between them. Sample time point: baseline, week 1 (first vaccination visit). Indicated treatment: pre-vaccination baseline after standard-of-care therapy. Astrocytomas found in donors were new, WHO grade 3 or 4, IDH1-mutant and ATRX-lost. The sample is drawn from a study of a mutant IDH1 vaccine in newly diagnosed glioma. Measured with immunoSEQ multiplex PCR; TCRdb has only the in-frame clones, and not every one. The sample shows about 98,000 clones, 80% to 90% of them seen only once.

The J gene is TRBJ1-2, the V gene TRBV27; D perhaps matches TRBD1 (5 bases). Sequencing used PBMCs, obtained from a glioma patient treated with radiotherapy, temozolomide or both. The source is a woman aged 45-59 years with glioma. The CDR3 nucleotides read TGTGCCAGCAGTTTAAGGGGTTCTAACTATGGCTACACCTTC. Its translation: CASSLRGSNYGYTF.